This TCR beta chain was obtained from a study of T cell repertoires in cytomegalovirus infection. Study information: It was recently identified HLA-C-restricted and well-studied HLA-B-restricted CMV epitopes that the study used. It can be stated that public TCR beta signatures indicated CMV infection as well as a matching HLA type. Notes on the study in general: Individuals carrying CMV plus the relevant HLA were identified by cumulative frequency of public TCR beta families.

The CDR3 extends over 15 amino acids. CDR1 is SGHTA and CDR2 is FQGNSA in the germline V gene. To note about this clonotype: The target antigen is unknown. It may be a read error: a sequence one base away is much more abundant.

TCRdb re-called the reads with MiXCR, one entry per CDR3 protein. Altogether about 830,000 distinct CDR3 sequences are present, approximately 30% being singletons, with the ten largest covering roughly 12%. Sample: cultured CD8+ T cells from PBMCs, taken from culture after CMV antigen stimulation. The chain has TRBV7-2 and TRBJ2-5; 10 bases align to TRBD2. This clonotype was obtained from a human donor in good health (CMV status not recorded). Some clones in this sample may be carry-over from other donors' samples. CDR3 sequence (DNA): TGTGCCGGCAGCCCCATCCTAGCGGGGGAAGAGACCCAGTACTTC. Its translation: CAGSPILAGEETQYF.